This T cell receptor (beta chain) derives from a study of shared clonotypes between healthy human individuals. Using immunoSEQ multiplex PCR, the repertoire was profiled, and TCRdb retains in-frame clones only, with some absent. The sample lists hundreds of thousands of clones, 96% occurring once. Naive CD8 cells, CD45RO-negative and positively selected for CCR7, excluded terminally differentiated effector memory CD45RA+ cells. The sequence was obtained from a woman aged 25 to 39 in good health. Sequenced sample: naive CD8+ T cells sorted from blood.

This CDR3 is CASSSPRLAEYPYNEQFF. In DNA form, the CDR3 reads TGTGCCAGCAGTTCACCTAGACTAGCGGAATACCCCTACAATGAGCAGTTCTTC. The rearrangement joins TRBV28 to TRBJ2-1; 9 nucleotides match TRBD2. V was clipped by 4 bases and J by 2 bases; unmatched bases: 12. The CDR3 extends over 18 amino acids. Per the germline V gene, CDR1 is MDHEN and CDR2 is SYDVKM.